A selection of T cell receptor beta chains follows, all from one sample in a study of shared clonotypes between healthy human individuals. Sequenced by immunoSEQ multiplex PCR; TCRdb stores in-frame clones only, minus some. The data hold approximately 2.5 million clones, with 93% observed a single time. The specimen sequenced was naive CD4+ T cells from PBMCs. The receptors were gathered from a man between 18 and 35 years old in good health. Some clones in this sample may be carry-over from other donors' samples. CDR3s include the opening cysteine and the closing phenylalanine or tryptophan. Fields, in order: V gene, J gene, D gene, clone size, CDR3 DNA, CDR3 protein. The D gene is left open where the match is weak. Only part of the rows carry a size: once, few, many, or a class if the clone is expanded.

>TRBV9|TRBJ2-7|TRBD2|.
TGTGCCAGCAGCGTTAGCGGGAGAGATCCCTACGAGCAGTACTTC
CASSVSGRDPYEQYF
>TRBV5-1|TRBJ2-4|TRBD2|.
TGCGCCAGCAGCCGAGGGACTAGCGGTGACATTCAGTACTTC
CASSRGTSGDIQYF
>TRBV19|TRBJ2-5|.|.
TGTGCCAGTAGCCACAGACAAGAGACCCAGTACTTC
CASSHRQETQYF
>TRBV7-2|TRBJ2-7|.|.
TGTGCCAGCAGCCCTTTGTGGTCAAGCGAAGAGCAGTACTTC
CASSPLWSSEEQYF
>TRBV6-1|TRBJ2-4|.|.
TGTGCCAGCAGTGAAGGGGGACTAGGGGGCAACATTCAGTACTTC
CASSEGGLGGNIQYF
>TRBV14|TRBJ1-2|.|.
TGTGCCAGCAGCCAAGGTAGCGGCAGCGTAAACTATGGCTACACCTTC
CASSQGSGSVNYGYTF
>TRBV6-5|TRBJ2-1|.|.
TGTGCCAGCAGTAGGGAAGTGGGGAGCAATGAGCAGTTCTTC
CASSREVGSNEQFF
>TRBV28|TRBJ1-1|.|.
TGTGCCAGCGGTACAGGGACCACTGAAGCTTTCTTT
CASGTGTTEAFF
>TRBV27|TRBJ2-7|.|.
TGTGCCAGCAGTATAAGCATCTCGGGGATTGAGCAGTACTTC
CASSISISGIEQYF
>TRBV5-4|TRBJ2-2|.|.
TGTGCCAGCAGCTTCGCTGCCAGGACCGGGGAGCTGTTTTTT
CASSFAARTGELFF
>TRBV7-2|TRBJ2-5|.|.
TGTGCCAGCAGCTTTGTGCGGGGAGCCTCAAAGGGAGAGACCCAGTACTTC
CASSFVRGASKGETQYF
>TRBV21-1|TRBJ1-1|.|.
TGTGCCAGCAGCCCTCCCGCGGGACAGCCGAACACTGAAGCTTTCTTT
CASSPPAGQPNTEAFF
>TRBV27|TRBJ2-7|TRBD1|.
TGTGCCAGCAGTTCCCTTAGGGACAGATTATACGAGCAGTACTTC
CASSSLRDRLYEQYF
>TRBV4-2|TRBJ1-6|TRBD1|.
TGTGCCAGCAGCCAAGCTACAGGGGGTCGATCACCCCTCCACTTT
CASSQATGGRSPLHF
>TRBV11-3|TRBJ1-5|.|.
TGTGCCAGCAGCTTAGGAAACAGGGTAAATCAGCCCCAGCATTTT
CASSLGNRVNQPQHF
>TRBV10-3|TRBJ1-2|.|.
TGTGCCATCAGTGGGAGGGACTCCCGGGATGGCTACACCTTC
CAISGRDSRDGYTF
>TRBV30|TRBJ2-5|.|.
TGTGCCTGGAGGCCTCAAGAGACCCAGTACTTC
CAWRPQETQYF
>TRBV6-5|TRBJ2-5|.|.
TGTGCCAGCAGTTACTCTTGGGGGCGCGGACAGACCCAGTACTTC
CASSYSWGRGQTQYF
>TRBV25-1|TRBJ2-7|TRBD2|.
TGTGCCAGCAGTGAGTCTAGCGGGAGGAGCGGCGAGCAGTACTTC
CASSESSGRSGEQYF
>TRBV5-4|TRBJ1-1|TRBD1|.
TGTGCCAGCAGCCGGGACAGGGATACTGAAGCTTTCTTT
CASSRDRDTEAFF
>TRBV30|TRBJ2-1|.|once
TGTGCCTGGAGTCGACGACTAGTGTCTTACAATGAGCAGTTCTTC
CAWSRRLVSYNEQFF
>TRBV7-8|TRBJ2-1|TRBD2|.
TGTGCCAGCAGCCTAAGGGAGGGCCGCTACAATGAGCAGTTCTTC
CASSLREGRYNEQFF
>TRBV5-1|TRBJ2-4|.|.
TGCGCCAGCAGCTCCGGTTTTGCCAAAAACATTCAGTACTTC
CASSSGFAKNIQYF
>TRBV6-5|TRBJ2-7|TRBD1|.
TGTGCCAGCAGAGGGCAACGACAGGGCTCCTACGAGCAGTACTTC
CASRGQRQGSYEQYF
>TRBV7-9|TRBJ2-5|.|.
TGTGCCAGCAGCTTAATGAGATTGGGGGGAGGTCAAGAGACCCAGTACTTC
CASSLMRLGGGQETQYF
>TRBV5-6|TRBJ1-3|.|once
TGTGCCAGCAGCTTAGGCGGAGGAAACACCATATATTTT
CASSLGGGNTIYF
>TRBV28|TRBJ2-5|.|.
TGTGCCAGCAGTTACGAGCTAGAAGGGGAGACCCAGTACTTC
CASSYELEGETQYF
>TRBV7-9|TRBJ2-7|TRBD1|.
TGTGCCAGCAGCGCCGACAGGGGGCCGAGGGAGCAGTACTTC
CASSADRGPREQYF
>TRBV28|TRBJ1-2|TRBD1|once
TGTGCCAGCAGTTTACCCGGCTCACAGGGGTATGGCTACACCTTC
CASSLPGSQGYGYTF
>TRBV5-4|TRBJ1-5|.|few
TGTGCCAGCAGCTTGGACAAAAATCAGCCCCAGCATTTT
CASSLDKNQPQHF
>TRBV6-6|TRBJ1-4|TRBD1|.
TGTGCCAGCAGCCCGGGACAGGGGATCACTAATGAAAAACTGTTTTTT
CASSPGQGITNEKLFF
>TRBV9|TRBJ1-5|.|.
TGTGCCAGCAGGGGTGTCGGGGGAAATCAGCCCCAGCATTTT
CASRGVGGNQPQHF
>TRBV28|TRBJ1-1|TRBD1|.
TGTGCCAGCAGTCCCAACCCCGGGACAGACAACACTGAAGCTTTCTTT
CASSPNPGTDNTEAFF
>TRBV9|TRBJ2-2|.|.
TGTGCCAGCAGGGGACTGCCGGGCTCCGGGGAGCTGTTTTTT
CASRGLPGSGELFF
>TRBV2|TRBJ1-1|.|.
TGTGCCAGCAGTGATGGGGGGGTTCCCATGAACACTGAAGCTTTCTTT
CASSDGGVPMNTEAFF
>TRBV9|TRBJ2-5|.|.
TGTGCCAGCAGCGTAGTCGTGGACGGGGAGACCCAGTACTTC
CASSVVVDGETQYF
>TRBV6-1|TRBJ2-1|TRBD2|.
TGTGCCAGCAGTGACATTGGTAGCGGGAGTAATGAGCAGTTCTTC
CASSDIGSGSNEQFF
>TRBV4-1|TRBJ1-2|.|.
TGCGCCAGCAGCCAAGCTAACTATGGCTACACCTTC
CASSQANYGYTF
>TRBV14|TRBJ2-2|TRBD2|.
TGTGCCAGCAGCCAAGATCTGGGAGCGGGAGTCCCCGGGGAGCTGTTTTTT
CASSQDLGAGVPGELFF
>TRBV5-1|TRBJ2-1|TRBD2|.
TGCGCCAGCAGCCCTCTAGCGGGAGTGAACAATGAGCAGTTCTTC
CASSPLAGVNNEQFF
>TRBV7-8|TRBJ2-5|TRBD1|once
TGTGCCAGCAGCCGGACGACAGGGGCCGGCCAGACCCAGTACTTC
CASSRTTGAGQTQYF
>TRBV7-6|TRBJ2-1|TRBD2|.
TGTGCCAGCAGCTTCCTGACTAGCGGGGTTATCGATGAGCAGTTCTTC
CASSFLTSGVIDEQFF
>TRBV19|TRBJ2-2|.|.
TGTGCCAGTAGTATAGGGTCGCTAGCCGGGGAGCTGTTTTTT
CASSIGSLAGELFF
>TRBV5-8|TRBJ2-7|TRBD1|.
TGTGCCAGCAGCCGGACAGGGTTCGGGGAGCAGTACTTC
CASSRTGFGEQYF
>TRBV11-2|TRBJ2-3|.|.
TGTGCCAGCAGCTCAAGAACTGTGGGGCAGTATTTT
CASSSRTVGQYF
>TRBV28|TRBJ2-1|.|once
TGTGCCAGCAGCCAGACAGGGAGGGTTGACAATGAGCAGTTCTTC
CASSQTGRVDNEQFF
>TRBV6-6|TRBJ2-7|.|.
TGTGCCAGCAGCCTCGGGGGACTCGGCTACGAGCAGTACTTC
CASSLGGLGYEQYF
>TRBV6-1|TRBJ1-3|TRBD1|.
TGTGCCAGCAAGCAGGGGGCCTCTGGAAACACCATATATTTT
CASKQGASGNTIYF
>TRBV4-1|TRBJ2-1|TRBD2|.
TGCGCCAGCAGCCAATCCCAACTAGCGGGAGGGACTTATAATGAGCAGTTCTTC
CASSQSQLAGGTYNEQFF
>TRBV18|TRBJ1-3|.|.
TGTGCCAGCTCACCCGCCTTGGGAAACACCATATATTTT
CASSPALGNTIYF
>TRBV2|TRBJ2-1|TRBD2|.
TGTGCCAGCAGTTTGACTAGCGGGAAGGATGAGCAGTTCTTC
CASSLTSGKDEQFF
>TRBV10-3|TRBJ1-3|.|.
TGTGCCATCGGCAGGGTGGGGCCTGGAAACACCATATATTTT
CAIGRVGPGNTIYF
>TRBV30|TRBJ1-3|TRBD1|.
TGTGCCTGGATCCTTCAGGGGGCAGAAAACACCATATATTTT
CAWILQGAENTIYF
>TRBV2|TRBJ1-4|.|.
TGTGCCAGCAGTGAGAGTTTGGGGGCTGGGACTAATGAAAAACTGTTTTTT
CASSESLGAGTNEKLFF
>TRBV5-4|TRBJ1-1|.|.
TGTGCCAGCAGCGTGCCGGGGGGTATGAACACTGAAGCTTTCTTT
CASSVPGGMNTEAFF
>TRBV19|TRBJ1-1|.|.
TGTGCCAGTAGGAACGGGGGTACTGAAGCTTTCTTT
CASRNGGTEAFF
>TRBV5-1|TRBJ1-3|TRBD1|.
TGCGCCAGCAGTAATACCCCACAGGGGTCTGGAAACACCATATATTTT
CASSNTPQGSGNTIYF
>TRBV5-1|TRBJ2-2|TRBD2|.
TGCGCCAGCAGCTTGCTCCGGGGGGCGAACACCGGGGAGCTGTTTTTT
CASSLLRGANTGELFF
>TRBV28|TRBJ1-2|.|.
TGTGCCAGCAGTTCTGCTGGCTACACCTTC
CASSSAGYTF